This is a list of T cell receptor beta chains from one sample in a study of shared clonotypes between healthy human individuals. Here immunoSEQ multiplex PCR was the method, and the copy in TCRdb shows in-frame clones only, minus some. The sample shows around 2,100,000 clones, less than 95% of them seen only once. Sample: naive CD8+ T cells sorted from blood. The receptors derive from a man aged 18 to 30 in good health. Each CDR3 is given with its conserved first and last residue. D genes are given only for firm matches.

V gene: TRBV7-2
J gene: TRBJ2-7
D gene: .
CDR3 length: 9
CDR3 protein: CASGYEQYF
CDR3 DNA: TGTGCCAGCGGCTACGAGCAGTACTTC

V gene: TRBV5-4
J gene: TRBJ1-1
D gene: TRBD1
CDR3 length: 14
CDR3 protein: CASSAGTVDTEAFF
CDR3 DNA: TGTGCCAGCAGCGCGGGGACAGTAGACACTGAAGCTTTCTTT

V gene: TRBV27
J gene: TRBJ2-1
D gene: TRBD2
CDR3 length: 21
CDR3 protein: CASSLGAGTSGGYLFRNEQFF
CDR3 DNA: TGTGCCAGCAGTTTAGGTGCCGGGACTAGCGGGGGGTACTTATTTAGGAATGAGCAGTTCTTC

V gene: TRBV9
J gene: TRBJ2-2
D gene: .
CDR3 length: 16
CDR3 protein: CASSVDRGALAGELFF
CDR3 DNA: TGTGCCAGCAGCGTAGATCGGGGGGCTTTAGCCGGGGAGCTGTTTTTT

V gene: TRBV10-2
J gene: TRBJ2-7
D gene: TRBD2
CDR3 length: 16
CDR3 protein: CASSAITSGVTYEQYF
CDR3 DNA: TGCGCCAGCAGTGCAATTACTAGCGGAGTGACCTACGAGCAGTACTTC

V gene: TRBV4-1
J gene: TRBJ2-5
D gene: .
CDR3 length: 14
CDR3 protein: CASSQGHDQETQYF
CDR3 DNA: TGCGCCAGCAGCCAAGGTCACGACCAAGAGACCCAGTACTTC

V gene: TRBV6-5
J gene: TRBJ1-2
D gene: .
CDR3 length: 16
CDR3 protein: CASSLGTAGIPLGYTF
CDR3 DNA: TGTGCCAGCAGTTTAGGGACCGCCGGGATCCCTTTGGGGTACACCTTC

V gene: TRBV25-1
J gene: TRBJ1-4
D gene: .
CDR3 length: 14
CDR3 protein: CASSLDEESEKLFF
CDR3 DNA: TGTGCCAGCAGTCTAGATGAGGAGAGTGAAAAACTGTTTTTT

V gene: TRBV4-2
J gene: TRBJ2-2
D gene: .
CDR3 length: 15
CDR3 protein: CASSPWVGETGELFF
CDR3 DNA: TGTGCCAGCAGCCCCTGGGTGGGAGAAACCGGGGAGCTGTTTTTT

V gene: TRBV11-1
J gene: TRBJ2-5
D gene: .
CDR3 length: 13
CDR3 protein: CASSSDGQETQYF
CDR3 DNA: TGTGCCAGCAGCTCCGACGGACAAGAGACCCAGTACTTC